This T cell receptor (beta chain) appears in the sequencing data of a study of cytomegalovirus exposure and HLA in healthy donors. V shed 5 bases and J shed 6 bases, with 17 bases lying between them. Germline CDR1 is MNHEY and CDR2 is SMNVEV (reference sequence). The CDR3 extends over 15 amino acids. As concerns this clone: Its target is unknown.

Regarding the study as a whole: Rarity characterized most TCR sequences, yet some public TCRs appeared in many donors. Cytomegalovirus status, reportedly, was diagnosed with high specificity and sensitivity by the classifier. In vitro assays verified that three CMV-associated chains recognized CMV antigens specifically. According to a subsequent analysis, TCR clusters from the first cohort were inclined to appear together in the roughly 110 validation repertoires.

The repertoire was sequenced with immunoSEQ multiplex PCR; TCRdb's copy has only in-frame clones and lacks some. Of about 360,000 clones in the sample, 75% to 90% were seen once. This chain connects TRBV27 to TRBJ1-5, with a possible D match to TRBD1 (5 bases). The sequencing sample was made of PBMCs. This sequence originates from a woman aged 18-29 years in good health and CMV-seronegative. The CDR3: CASSPRAGRAQPQHF. DNA of the CDR3: TGTGCCAGCAGTCCCCGGGCCGGCAGGGCTCAGCCCCAGCATTTT.